This T cell receptor (beta chain) originates from a study of T cell changes during pregnancy in multiple sclerosis. The CDR3 runs to 14 residues. Looked up from germline, CDR1 is MNHEY and CDR2 is SMNVEV (reference sequence). Losses at the gene ends were 3 bases for V and 5 bases for J; bases not matched to a gene: 1. Assay used: immunoSEQ multiplex PCR; TCRdb lists only in-frame clones, some missing. Of tens of thousands of clones listed, around nine tenths are singletons. The sequences come from peripheral blood, collected in the third trimester of pregnancy. The chain employs TRBV27 and TRBJ1-5, with 10 nucleotides matching TRBD1. The sequence came from a female donor with multiple sclerosis, enrolled in a pregnancy study. CDR3 in amino acids: CASSFGTGDQPQHF. Here the CDR3 DNA reads TGTGCCAGCAGTTTCGGGACAGGGGATCAGCCCCAGCATTTT.